These 30 T cell receptor beta chains were sequenced from one sample in a study of T-cell reconstitution after alpha-beta-depleted transplantation in children. TCRbeta library construction was performed incorporating unique molecular identifiers. TCRdb processed the PCR reads anew with MiXCR; each CDR3 protein has one entry. The sample carries about 250,000 distinct CDR3 sequences, roughly a quarter recorded once. The sequences come from PBMCs, mostly from graft donor cells, collected 360 days after TCRalphabeta/CD19-depleted stem cell transplant. These receptors all come from a female patient aged 2 to 10 who had a stem cell transplant for congenital amegakaryocytic thrombocytopenia, so the T cells may come from the graft donor.

The chain uses TRBV12-3 or TRBV12-4 and TRBJ1-2; tentatively, D is TRBD1 (5 bases). The CDR3 spans 13 residues. Trimming took off 3 bases at V and 7 bases at J, with 12 bases between the two ends. CDR3 sequence reads: CASSLGRVTGYTF. CDR3 bases: TGTGCCAGCAGTTTGGGCAGGGTAACTGGCTACACCTTC.

This clonotype occurred a few times. V gene TRBV20-1 combines with J gene TRBJ2-7; D is perhaps TRBD1 or TRBD2 (5 bases each). Trimming cost V 2 bases and J 7 bases, with 12 bases left between them. Germline assignment: CDR1 DFQATT and CDR2 SNEGSKA (reference sequence). CDR3 length: 12 residues. CDR3 sequence (DNA): TGCAGTGCTAGATGGGGGACGCGGGAGCAGTACTTC. The encoded protein is CSARWGTREQYF.

This clonotype occurred many times. The rearrangement joins TRBV28 to TRBJ2-1, with TRBD2 as a possible D gene (5 bases). Germline V gene data show CDR1 as MDHEN and CDR2 as SYDVKM. The CDR3 has 14 amino acids. V was pared by 7 bases and J by 5 bases, with 15 bases between. CDR3 sequence: CASIQGGLHNEQFF. As DNA, the CDR3 is TGTGCCAGCATCCAAGGCGGACTGCACAATGAGCAGTTCTTC.

V is TRBV2 and J is TRBJ2-5; a weak D match, TRBD2 (6 bases). The CDR3 covers 14 residues. Trimming shortened V by 7 bases and J by 4 bases, and 16 bases separated the two germline ends. Looked up from germline, CDR1 is SNHLY and CDR2 is FYNNEI. This CDR3 reads CASTENRGRETQYF. In nucleotides, the CDR3 is TGTGCCAGCACCGAGAATCGGGGGAGAGAGACCCAGTACTTC.

This clonotype appeared a few times. This chain links TRBV27 with TRBJ1-2; D remains ambiguous. Germline V gene lookup returns CDR1 MNHEY and CDR2 SMNVEV (reference sequence). Trimming cost V 0 bases and J 2 bases, with 16 bases left between them. The CDR3 is made up of 17 amino acids. CDR3 sequence (DNA): TGTGCCAGCAGTTTATCGCGGTATCCATCGACAAACTATGGCTACACCTTC. This encodes CASSLSRYPSTNYGYTF.

This clonotype was detected a few times. The V and J genes are TRBV5-1 and TRBJ2-3, with TRBD1 as a possible D gene (5 bases). V was pared by 2 bases and J by 6 bases, with 10 bases between. The CDR3 contains 13 residues. Per the germline V gene, CDR1 is SGHRS and CDR2 is YFSETQ. CDR3 in DNA: TGCGCCAGCAGCTTCAGGGTAACGGATACGCAGTATTTT. It translates to CASSFRVTDTQYF.

The chain links TRBV7-7 to TRBJ2-2; possibly TRBD1 for D (6 bases). This CDR3 has 15 amino acids. The V gene lost 3 bases and the J gene lost 5 bases, with 13 bases spanning the gap. CDR1 and CDR2 (germline): SSHAT, FNYEAQ (reference sequence). The CDR3 region has the DNA TGTGCCAGCAGCTTTAATAAGGGGGAAACCGGGGAGCTGTTTTTT. It is translated as CASSFNKGETGELFF.

The V and J genes are TRBV6-5 and TRBJ2-1; the match to TRBD1 covers 11 bases. In germline, CDR1 is MNHEY, CDR2 SVGAGI. The CDR3 is 15 residues long. V shed 6 bases and J 8 bases; nucleotides not matched to a gene: 9. In DNA, the CDR3 is TGTGCCAGCAGATTACTTCCGGGACAGGGGGATGAGCAGTTCTTC. Translation: CASRLLPGQGDEQFF.

This clonotype was detected a few times. J is TRBJ2-2 and V is TRBV5-1; 9 nucleotides align to TRBD1. CDR3 length equals 15 residues. The J segment lost 6 bases and the V segment lost 4 bases, leaving 7 bases of the junction unmatched. Germline CDR1 SGHRS, CDR2 YFSETQ. The DNA of the CDR3 is TGCGCCAGCAGCCATAGGACAGGGGAGGCCGGGGAGCTGTTTTTT. Translated: CASSHRTGEAGELFF.

This clonotype came up a few times. V is TRBV5-1 and J is TRBJ2-5; maybe TRBD2 (6 bases). V was trimmed by 1 base and J by 3 bases, leaving 10 bases between them. The CDR3 length is 14 residues. Germline CDR1 SGHRS, CDR2 YFSETQ. Here the CDR3 reads CASSLFRGEETQYF. CDR3 nucleotide sequence: TGCGCCAGCAGCTTGTTTCGCGGGGAAGAGACCCAGTACTTC. Based on the CDR3 plus reference TRBV5-1 and TRBJ2-5, the full variable domain is KAGVTQTPRYLIKTRGQQVTLSCSPISGHRSVSWYQQTPGQGLQFLFEYFSETQRNKGNFPGRFSGRQFSNSRSEMNVSTLELGDSALYLCASSLFRGEETQYFGPGTRLLVL.

The CDR3 DNA reads as TGTGCCAGCAGCCCAACTAGCGGGAGGATCACCGGGGAGCTGTTTTTT. Encoded protein: CASSPTSGRITGELFF. The chain recombines TRBV7-7 with TRBJ2-2; 12 bases agree with TRBD2. Germline V gene sequence: CDR1 SSHAT, CDR2 FNYEAQ (reference sequence). Trimming took 5 bases from V and 4 from J; bases not matched to a gene: 5. The CDR3 is 16 residues long.

The CDR3 coding sequence is TGCGCCAGCAGCTTCGGACAGCTGCGGGAGACCCAGTACTTC. Protein: CASSFGQLRETQYF. The rearrangement joins TRBV5-1 to TRBJ2-5; D is possibly TRBD1 (6 bases). CDR1 and CDR2 (germline): SGHRS, YFSETQ. With 2 bases removed from V and 5 bases from J, the gap between germline ends came to 13 bases. The CDR3 sequence is 14 residues long. The full variable domain, with the rest looked up from reference TRBV5-1 and TRBJ2-5, is KAGVTQTPRYLIKTRGQQVTLSCSPISGHRSVSWYQQTPGQGLQFLFEYFSETQRNKGNFPGRFSGRQFSNSRSEMNVSTLELGDSALYLCASSFGQLRETQYFGPGTRLLVL.

The V call is TRBV7-2, the J call TRBJ2-5, with TRBD2 matching 10 bases. Trimming removed 1 base from V and 5 bases from J; junction bases left unmatched: 10. CDR1 SGHTA and CDR2 FQGNSA come from the germline V gene. The CDR3 consists of 17 residues. CDR3 residues: CASSLVPSGRHPETQYF. The CDR3 DNA sequence: TGTGCCAGCAGCTTAGTCCCTAGCGGGAGACATCCGGAGACCCAGTACTTC.

This clonotype was seen at least ten times. The V gene is TRBV5-1, the J gene TRBJ2-3, with D possibly being TRBD1 (5 bases). The germline gives CDR1 SGHRS, CDR2 YFSETQ. The CDR3 runs 14 residues. V shed 5 bases and J shed 2 bases, with 12 bases lying between them. In DNA, the CDR3 is TGCGCCAGCAGTGGGGCAGGGTACACAGATACGCAGTATTTT. As protein: CASSGAGYTDTQYF.

The CDR3 bases are TGTGCCAGCAGCTTAGTATCGACTAGCGGGGTAAATGAGCAGTTCTTC. Its protein product is CASSLVSTSGVNEQFF. The chain links TRBV7-2 to TRBJ2-1, with 11 bases identical to TRBD2. The V gene end was trimmed by 1 base and the J gene end by 7 bases; junction bases not matched to a gene: 6. This CDR3 has 16 residues. Germline loops: CDR1 SGHTA, CDR2 FQGNSA.

This clonotype was seen at least ten times. This chain joins TRBV6-5 and TRBJ1-5; D may be TRBD1 (6 bases). CDR3 size: 18 residues. Trimming cost V 2 bases and J 0 bases, with 17 bases left between them. Germline loops: CDR1 MNHEY, CDR2 SVGAGI. The CDR3, as DNA: TGTGCCAGCAGTTACCCGCTGGACAGAGCCTATAGCAATCAGCCCCAGCATTTT. It codes for CASSYPLDRAYSNQPQHF.

This chain links TRBV4-1 with TRBJ2-5, with a weak D call TRBD2 (6 bases). CDR1 is MGHRA, CDR2 YSYEKL, per germline. The length of the CDR3 is 18 residues. V was clipped by 2 bases and J by 3 bases, with 22 bases between them. The CDR3 nucleotides are TGCGCCAGCAGCCAAAGACTAGTACAAATGAGATCAGAAGAGACCCAGTACTTC. It encodes CASSQRLVQMRSEETQYF.

The chain recombines TRBV5-4 with TRBJ2-5, with D perhaps TRBD1 or TRBD2 (5 bases each). V shed 2 bases and J shed 9 bases, with 17 bases lying between them. The CDR3 contains 14 residues. Germline V gene lookup returns CDR1 SGHNT and CDR2 YYREEE (reference sequence). CDR3 DNA sequence: TGTGCCAGCAGCTTAGGGGCTAGCCTCGGGGCCCAGTACTTC. Translating gives CASSLGASLGAQYF.

The rearrangement links TRBV7-6 to TRBJ2-3; TRBD2 agrees at 10 bases. J lost 4 bases, V lost 5 bases, and 12 bases had no gene match. From germline, CDR1 is SGHVS and CDR2 FNYEAQ. This CDR3 region has 17 residues. The CDR3 region is CASSQLSSGRGADTQYF. The CDR3 DNA follows: TGTGCCAGCAGCCAACTATCTAGCGGGAGAGGGGCAGATACGCAGTATTTT. The variable domain in full, completed from reference TRBV7-6 and TRBJ2-3, reads GAGVSQSPRYKVTKRGQDVALRCDPISGHVSLYWYRQALGQGPEFLTYFNYEAQQDKSGLPNDRFSAERPEGSISTLTIQRTEQRDSAMYRCASSQLSSGRGADTQYFGPGTRLTVL.

The genes are TRBV5-1 and TRBJ1-1, with 7 bases aligning to TRBD1. CDR1 SGHRS and CDR2 YFSETQ come from the germline V gene. The CDR3 is made up of 14 amino acids. The V segment lost 5 bases and the J segment 2 bases; nucleotides outside the gene matches: 6. This CDR3 reads CASRRGGPNTEAFF. CDR3 coding DNA: TGCGCCAGCAGAAGAGGGGGCCCTAACACTGAAGCTTTCTTT.

The chain is built from TRBV20-1 and TRBJ2-3; TRBD1 is a possible D gene (6 bases). Trimming left V 6 bases short and J 4 bases short, with 14 bases between. Germline V gene sequence: CDR1 DFQATT, CDR2 SNEGSKA (reference sequence). This CDR3 region has 13 residues. CDR3 bases: TGCAGTGCCGGGGACACCCCCGCAGATACGCAGTATTTT. Translation: CSAGDTPADTQYF.

V is TRBV6-2 or TRBV6-3 and J is TRBJ2-2; 7 bases align to TRBD1. Germline CDR1 reads MNHEY; CDR2 reads SVGEGT. V lost 5 bases and J lost 1; bases outside the gene matches: 4. This CDR3 region has 15 residues. The CDR3 DNA reads TGTGCCAGCAGTCGACAGGGAATGAACACCGGGGAGCTGTTTTTT. Amino acids: CASSRQGMNTGELFF.

This clonotype was seen many times. This chain joins TRBV5-1 and TRBJ1-1; D perhaps matches TRBD1 (6 bases). V dropped 5 bases and J dropped 0 bases, with 14 bases sitting between them. CDR1 is SGHRS and CDR2 is YFSETQ in the germline V gene. The CDR3 loop spans 15 amino acids. The CDR3 sequence: CASSLGGQLNTEAFF. The CDR3 DNA reads as TGCGCCAGCAGTCTGGGGGGACAACTGAACACTGAAGCTTTCTTT.

Many counts were recorded for this clonotype. This chain connects TRBV29-1 to TRBJ1-1; D uncertain. V was shortened by 2 bases and J by 8 bases, with 12 bases between the two germline ends. CDR3 length: 12 residues. Germline-derived CDR1 and CDR2 are SQVTM and ANQGSEA. As DNA, the CDR3 is TGCAGCGTTGAATATTCTACAGACGAAGCTTTCTTT. It specifies CSVEYSTDEAFF.

The V and J genes are TRBV7-8 and TRBJ2-7; TRBD1 might be the D (5 bases). The V and J ends lost 1 base and 5 bases respectively, with 15 bases between them. Looked up from germline, CDR1 is SGHVS and CDR2 is FQNEAQ. The CDR3 totals 15 residues. The CDR3 DNA sequence: TGTGCCAGCAGCTTAGACCCAGGGTTCATCAACGAGCAGTACTTC. Its translation is CASSLDPGFINEQYF.

The rearrangement uses TRBV21-1 and TRBJ1-2. TRBV21-1 is designated a pseudogene. There are 15 residues in the CDR3. The CDR3: CARSKVEESIYGYTF. CDR3 nucleotide sequence: TGTGCCAGAAGCAAAGTTGAAGAGTCCATCTATGGCTACACCTTC.

The J gene is TRBJ2-1, the V gene TRBV7-2; 10 positions match TRBD1. This CDR3 has 18 amino acids. Trimming cost V 0 bases and J 7 bases; bases outside gene matches: 12. Germline CDR1 reads SGHTA; CDR2 reads FQGNSA. In DNA, the CDR3 is TGTGCCAGCAGCTTAGCCATGGGGACAGGGGAAATCGTTAATGAGCAGTTCTTC. Translation: CASSLAMGTGEIVNEQFF. The full variable domain, completed using reference TRBV7-2 and TRBJ2-1, is GAGVSQSPSNKVTEKGKDVELRCDPISGHTALYWYRQSLGQGLEFLIYFQGNSAPDKSGLPSDRFSAERTGGSVSTLTIQRTQQEDSAVYLCASSLAMGTGEIVNEQFFGPGTRLTVL.

This clonotype was counted between two and nine times. V usage is TRBV24-1 and J usage is TRBJ1-1, with a tentative D call TRBD1 (5 bases). This CDR3 is built from 12 residues. Germline V gene data show CDR1 as KGHDR and CDR2 as SFDVKD. V was shortened by 8 bases and J by 6 bases, with 12 bases between the two germline ends. The CDR3 coding sequence is TGTGCCACCATGGGGAAGACAGCTGAAGCTTTCTTT. It specifies CATMGKTAEAFF.

The chain carries TRBV20-1 and TRBJ1-1; D is uncertain. CDR3 length equals 12 residues. Trimming stripped 6 bases from V and 1 base from J, with 9 bases between. Per germline, CDR1 DFQATT and CDR2 SNEGSKA (reference sequence). The CDR3 sequence is CSAISGNTEAFF. In nucleotides, the CDR3 is TGCAGTGCCATTTCCGGGAACACTGAAGCTTTCTTT.

This clonotype is a singleton in its sample. V is TRBV12-3 or TRBV12-4 and J is TRBJ2-7; 11 nucleotides line up with TRBD1. The CDR3 covers 14 residues. The V gene end was trimmed by 6 bases and the J gene end by 1 base; junction bases not matched to a gene: 2. CDR3 nucleotide sequence: TGTGCCAGCAGAAGGGACAGGGGGTCCTACGAGCAGTACTTC. This gives the protein CASRRDRGSYEQYF.